These 22 T cell receptor beta chains came from one sample sequenced in a study of radiation and T cells in renal cell carcinoma (TCRdb year 2020). Per the publication, the time point label means: baseline pretreatment blood. What the treatment or condition label conveys for this sample: 15 Gy SBRT to primary tumor, nephrectomy 4 weeks later. Libraries were made using the immunoSEQ multiplex PCR assay. The table was pulled from immuneACCESS by TCRdb, which kept in-frame rearrangements only. Such tables lose some clones; where checked, under half of the loss comes from unresolved V genes, and the rest has no known cause. This sample gives about 150,000 clones in total; about 88% of them show up just once. Of the sample, about 12% falls within the top ten clones. The sample consisted of blood, taken from a patient whose treatment included radiotherapy and nephrectomy. All receptors derive from a woman aged 50 to 60 with renal cell carcinoma.

CDR3 protein: CASSQGRLSGNTIYF. The CDR3 DNA sequence: TGTGCCAGCAGCCAGGGACGGCTCTCTGGAAACACCATATATTTT. The rearrangement uses TRBV13 and TRBJ1-3; the D gene is possibly TRBD1 (5 bases). Between the trimmed V and J ends, which lost 5 bases and 0 bases, there was a span of 11 bases. CDR3 size: 15 residues. Germline V gives CDR1 PRHDT, CDR2 FYEKMQ (reference sequence).

The chain uses TRBV6-5 and TRBJ2-7, with TRBD2 matching 7 bases. CDR3 length: 14 amino acids. V was pared by 8 bases and J by 2 bases, with 9 bases of the junction left unmatched. Germline CDR1 is MNHEY and CDR2 is SVGAGI. CDR3 nucleotide sequence: TGTGCCAGCGGCCCGGGGGGATCTACCTACGAGCAGTACTTC. Translated: CASGPGGSTYEQYF.

This clone was found once. The rearrangement links TRBV4-2 to TRBJ2-7; 14 nucleotides align to TRBD2. This CDR3 spans 15 amino acids. After removal of 2 bases from V and 6 bases from J, the junction contained 3 bases not matched to a gene. Germline-derived CDR1 and CDR2 are LGHNA and YNFKEQ. DNA for the CDR3: TGTGCCAGCAGCCAACCGGGGACTAGCGGGGGCGAGCAGTACTTC. Its translation: CASSQPGTSGGEQYF.

The CDR3 coding sequence is TGTGCCAGCCTAGAGCAGGGATACTATGGCTACACCTTC. Translated: CASLEQGYYGYTF. The chain uses TRBV2 and TRBJ1-2; perhaps TRBD1 as D (5 bases). This CDR3 is 13 amino acids long. Germline V gene data show CDR1 as SNHLY and CDR2 as FYNNEI. Trimming shortened V by 8 bases and J by 3 bases, and 13 bases separated the two germline ends.

The chain links TRBV4-2 to TRBJ1-1, with 7 bases identical to TRBD1. The CDR3 is 16 amino acids. J was trimmed by 4 bases and V by 0 bases; bases with no gene match: 8. The germline CDR1 and CDR2 sequences are LGHNA and YNFKEQ. The CDR3 spells CASSQDRPGGITEAFF. CDR3 sequence (DNA): TGTGCCAGCAGCCAAGATCGGCCAGGGGGAATCACTGAAGCTTTCTTT.

The V gene is TRBV6-5, the J gene TRBJ2-7, with unresolved D. Trimming shortened V by 6 bases and J by 4 bases, and 7 bases separated the two germline ends. Germline V gives CDR1 MNHEY, CDR2 SVGAGI. This CDR3 comprises 11 residues. The CDR3 DNA reads as TGTGCCAGCAGAAGGTTATACGAGCAGTACTTC. Amino acid sequence: CASRRLYEQYF.

The chain uses TRBV27 and TRBJ2-7; D is possibly TRBD1 or TRBD2 (5 bases each). Trimming cost V 5 bases and J 0 bases, with 17 bases left between them. The CDR3 is 16 amino acids. The germline CDR1 and CDR2 sequences are MNHEY and SMNVEV (reference sequence). CDR3 loop: CASSNPGRDDSYEQYF. The CDR3 DNA reads as TGTGCCAGCAGTAACCCGGGACGGGACGACTCCTACGAGCAGTACTTC.

The rearrangement uses TRBV4-3 and TRBJ1-1, with D unclear. Germline assignment: CDR1 LGHNA and CDR2 YSLEER. This CDR3 has 14 amino acids. Between the trimmed V and J ends, which lost 0 bases and 1 base, there was a span of 6 bases. The CDR3 DNA sequence: TGCGCCAGCAGCCAAGATTCGTCGAACACTGAAGCTTTCTTT. The encoded protein is CASSQDSSNTEAFF.

The chain combines TRBV18 with TRBJ1-3; no clear D. The CDR3 consists of 18 residues. V lost 2 bases to trimming and J lost 0 bases, with 17 bases between them. Germline lookup yields CDR1 KGHSH and CDR2 LQKENI. The CDR3 sequence: CASSPTGDRSSSGNTIYF. CDR3 nucleotides: TGTGCCAGCTCACCAACGGGAGATCGAAGTTCCTCTGGAAACACCATATATTTT.

V and J are TRBV5-1 and TRBJ1-2, with D hard to call. Germline V lookup: CDR1 SGHRS, CDR2 YFSETQ. CDR3 length equals 12 residues. Trimming stripped 4 bases from V and 7 bases from J, with 11 bases between. CDR3 in amino acids: CASSPDHRGYTF. Written as DNA, the CDR3 is TGCGCCAGCAGCCCGGACCACCGTGGCTACACCTTC.

The chain is built from TRBV27 and TRBJ2-1; D unresolved. V was trimmed by 6 bases and J by 4 bases, leaving 10 bases between them. The CDR3 is 13 residues long. From germline, CDR1 is MNHEY and CDR2 SMNVEV (reference sequence). CDR3 bases: TGTGCCAGCAGCTTCGGTGGATACAATGAGCAGTTCTTC. Amino acids: CASSFGGYNEQFF.

CDR3 bases: TGTGCCAGCCACTCGTATGAGACAGGGGGCTCGACTAATGAAAAACTGTTTTTT. This codes for CASHSYETGGSTNEKLFF. The J gene is TRBJ1-4, the V gene TRBV27; TRBD1 matches 10 bases. This CDR3 comprises 18 residues. V gave up 8 bases and J gave up 2 bases; unmatched junction bases: 14. CDR1 and CDR2 (germline): MNHEY, SMNVEV (reference sequence).

V gene TRBV5-4 combines with J gene TRBJ2-5; 8 bases map to TRBD2. This CDR3 region has 17 residues. V shed 4 bases, J shed 6 bases, and the junction held 17 bases outside the gene matches. Germline V gives CDR1 SGHNT, CDR2 YYREEE (reference sequence). The CDR3 loop is CASSPVGRGDTGKTQYF. The CDR3 DNA follows: TGTGCCAGCAGCCCGGTAGGGCGGGGGGACACCGGGAAGACCCAGTACTTC.

The J gene is TRBJ1-3, the V gene TRBV7-8, with 7 bases lining up with TRBD1. CDR1 and CDR2 from the germline V gene are SGHVS and FQNEAQ. The CDR3 consists of 16 residues. Unmatched junction bases numbered 9, after V lost 5 bases and J lost 2 bases. Here the CDR3 reads CASSAGGNYPGNTIYF. The CDR3 nucleotides are TGTGCCAGCAGCGCAGGGGGGAATTATCCTGGAAACACCATATATTTT.

V is TRBV6-1 and J is TRBJ1-1; TRBD1 is a possible D gene (5 bases). V lost 3 bases and J 3 bases, leaving 11 bases between the germline ends. Germline V gene data show CDR1 as MNHNS and CDR2 as SASEGT. The CDR3 is made up of 14 amino acids. The CDR3 region has the DNA TGTGCCAGCAGTGATCCAGGGAGATACACTGAAGCTTTCTTT. Amino acid sequence: CASSDPGRYTEAFF.

V and J are TRBV15 and TRBJ2-7, with D tentatively TRBD1 (6 bases). The V gene lost 6 bases and the J gene lost 1 base, with 22 bases spanning the gap. From germline, CDR1 is LNHNV and CDR2 YYDKDF (reference sequence). The CDR3 is 17 residues long. CDR3 region: CATSPGTSHLTSYEQYF. CDR3 nucleotide sequence: TGTGCCACCAGTCCCGGGACATCCCACCTTACATCCTACGAGCAGTACTTC.

The chain is built from TRBV5-1 and TRBJ1-1; D is unclear. V was cut by 4 bases and J by 0 bases, with 13 bases left in between. Looked up from germline, CDR1 is SGHRS and CDR2 is YFSETQ. The CDR3 contains 15 residues. The chain's CDR3 is CASSAGQRMNTEAFF. CDR3 coding DNA: TGCGCCAGCAGCGCTGGTCAGCGGATGAACACTGAAGCTTTCTTT.

The chain is built from TRBV10-3 and TRBJ2-1; perhaps D is TRBD1 or TRBD2 (5 bases each). The CDR3 has 14 amino acids. V gave up 5 bases and J gave up 8 bases, with 16 bases separating them. Germline-derived CDR1 and CDR2 are ENHRY and SYGVKD. This chain's CDR3 is CAISTGLVNDEQFF. CDR3 in DNA: TGTGCCATCAGTACGGGGCTAGTGAACGATGAGCAGTTCTTC.

This clone was counted only a few times. Other DNA sequences of this sample code for an identical CDR3. This chain joins TRBV4-1 and TRBJ1-1, with a tentative D call TRBD1 (6 bases). Germline V gene data show CDR1 as MGHRA and CDR2 as YSYEKL. The length of the CDR3 is 15 residues. Between the trimmed V and J ends, which lost 3 bases and 1 base, there was a span of 12 bases. In DNA, the CDR3 is TGCGCCAGCAGCCATCCCGGGACAAGGAACACTGAAGCTTTCTTT. Translated: CASSHPGTRNTEAFF.

This clone was recorded once. The sample contains more than one DNA sequence encoding this CDR3. This chain connects TRBV7-3 to TRBJ2-2, with D uncertain. The V and J ends lost 0 bases and 0 bases respectively, with 5 bases between them. The length of the CDR3 is 15 residues. CDR1 is SGHTA and CDR2 is FQGTGA in the germline V gene. CDR3 in amino acids: CASSLTPANTGELFF. DNA for the CDR3: TGTGCCAGCAGCTTAACGCCGGCGAACACCGGGGAGCTGTTTTTT.

This chain connects TRBV7-9 to TRBJ1-2; possibly TRBD1 for D (5 bases). V gave up 5 bases and J gave up 7 bases, with 14 bases separating them. The CDR3 loop spans 13 amino acids. In germline, CDR1 is SEHNR, CDR2 FQNEAQ (reference sequence). The CDR3 region is CASSPPGEGGYTF. The CDR3 DNA sequence: TGTGCCAGCAGCCCGCCGGGGGAGGGTGGCTACACCTTC. The variable domain in full, completed from reference TRBV7-9 and TRBJ1-2, reads DTGVSQNPRHKITKRGQNVTFRCDPISEHNRLYWYRQTLGQGPEFLTYFQNEAQLEKSRLLSDRFSAERPKGSFSTLEIQRTEQGDSAMYLCASSPPGEGGYTFGSGTRLTVV.

V usage is TRBV5-4 and J usage is TRBJ2-3; 11 nucleotides agree with TRBD2. Per germline, CDR1 SGHNT and CDR2 YYREEE (reference sequence). After removal of 0 bases from V and 5 bases from J, the junction contained 8 bases not matched to a gene. The CDR3 sequence is 17 residues long. Here the CDR3 reads CASSLGLAGPEVDTQYF. Here the CDR3 DNA reads TGTGCCAGCAGCTTGGGACTAGCGGGGCCCGAGGTAGATACGCAGTATTTT.